This is a list of T cell receptor beta chains from one sample in a study of T cells after posttransplantation cyclophosphamide. The repertoire was sequenced with immunoSEQ multiplex PCR; TCRdb's copy has only in-frame clones and lacks some. Altogether 23,000 or so clones were found in the sample, and no singletons occur. The sample consisted of PBMCs, taken after allogeneic stem cell transplant with posttransplant cyclophosphamide. The receptors originated from a male patient younger than 35 who received an allogeneic stem cell transplant from a related donor, was CMV-positive, and had no GVHD. Certain T cells may be donor cells from the graft. CDR3s leave out the opening cysteine and the closing phenylalanine or tryptophan.

V gene	CDR3 length	J gene	CDR3 protein
TRBV18	11	TRBJ2-7	ASSPGSSYEQY
TRBV4-2	15	TRBJ2-1	ASSFIPGLAGGSEQF
TRBV7-9	13	TRBJ1-5	ASSLDGPGNQPQH
TRBV4-1	12	TRBJ2-7	ASSQDNPGYEQY
TRBV6-5	13	TRBJ2-3	ASSYSETYTDTQY
TRBV7-2	12	TRBJ2-3	ASSREVRTDTQY
TRBV7-7	14	TRBJ2-1	ASSSYRGSSYNEQF
TRBV5-4	13	TRBJ1-5	ASSTMGNSNQPQH
TRBV9	15	TRBJ2-5	ASSVVRSGVLGKTQY
TRBV28	12	TRBJ2-7	ASSLGPDYYEQY
TRBV7-9	12	TRBJ1-5	ASSLGAGNQPQH
TRBV21-1	12	TRBJ2-7	ASYEGTLSYEQY
TRBV7-9	14	TRBJ2-1	ASSLGDRVSWDEQF
TRBV30	11	TRBJ1-4	AWSAGWGEKLF
TRBV9	10	TRBJ2-5	ASSTFTGDQY
TRBV4-1	13	TRBJ2-5	ASRARDGVGETQY
TRBV4-1	11	TRBJ2-3	ASSEGGVDTQY
TRBV29-1	9	TRBJ2-7	SVGDTYEQY
TRBV27	12	TRBJ2-2	ASSSRGLTGELF
TRBV30	13	TRBJ2-1	AWSRTSETYNEQF
TRBV5-4	14	TRBJ2-3	ASSLAPGQTTDTQY
TRBV2	10	TRBJ2-7	ASRGQGTEQY
TRBV28	14	TRBJ1-6	ASKKTGGSYNSPLH
TRBV12-5	12	TRBJ2-1	ASGLSTPGGEQF
TRBV7-6	13	TRBJ2-3	ASSSSGGGTDTQY
TRBV10-3	11	TRBJ2-5	AISETVGETQY
TRBV2	13	TRBJ1-1	ASRSGGGWNTEAF
TRBV5-1	16	TRBJ1-1	ASSSRVRFLQGNTEAF
TRBV7-9	12	TRBJ2-7	ASRQGQGSYEQY
TRBV5-6	11	TRBJ2-7	ASSLSSENEQY
TRBV16	11	TRBJ1-1	ASSRLANTEAF
TRBV7-3	16	TRBJ1-2	ASSSHGRKGRTNYGYT
TRBV14	11	TRBJ1-2	ASSQRLNYGYT
TRBV5-1	16	TRBJ2-4	ASSPDRLAGGAKNIQY
TRBV19	13	TRBJ2-7	ASSNPGQSSYEQY
TRBV5-6	12	TRBJ2-5	ASSYLYKQETQY
TRBV7-8	14	TRBJ2-1	ASSLVRFGATNEQF
TRBV29-1	11	TRBJ2-2	SVDVGRTGELF
TRBV19	16	TRBJ2-4	ASSQGQIAVLAKNIQY
TRBV10-3	13	TRBJ2-7	AISETGQGTYEQY
TRBV2	11	TRBJ1-2	ASSEGRGYGYT
TRBV10-1	11	TRBJ2-3	ASSESGGPTQY
TRBV5-1	12	TRBJ1-1	ASSLWAPNTEAF
TRBV6-5	14	TRBJ2-4	ASSYLIGGSLNIQY
TRBV7-2	10	TRBJ1-2	ASSFSGYGYT
TRBV29-1	17	TRBJ1-2	SVEGLVWDRGNSNYGYT
TRBV28	13	TRBJ1-6	ASSFWDTGYSPLH
TRBV30	12	TRBJ2-1	AWSARGMNNEQF
TRBV7-9	10	TRBJ2-1	ASSLAGVLQF
TRBV6-5	10	TRBJ2-7	ASKSGNYEQY
TRBV15	13	TRBJ1-1	ATSSKALPYTEAF